This entry describes one T cell receptor beta chain. Per germline, CDR1 SGHTA and CDR2 FQGTGA. After removal of 5 bases from V and 6 bases from J, the junction contained 12 bases not matched to a gene. This CDR3 is built from 16 residues. The sample originates from a study of blood T cell repertoires in COVID-19. Clones were sequenced by immunoSEQ multiplex PCR, and TCRdb holds only the in-frame ones, with some missing. This sample has roughly 150,000 clones, with approximately 84% found just once. The chain joins TRBV7-3 to TRBJ2-1, with 8 bases lining up with TRBD2. The receptor comes from a woman between 35 and 50 years old with acute COVID-19. Sequencing used PBMCs or T cells enriched from blood (not recorded which). CDR3 DNA sequence: TGTGCCAGCAGCCCCGAACTAGCGGAGGTCATCAATGAGCAGTTCTTC. Protein: CASSPELAEVINEQFF.